A single sample gave rise to the 21 T cell receptor beta chains below, sequenced in a study of cytomegalovirus exposure and HLA in healthy donors (dated by TCRdb to the late 2010s). The library was produced with the immunoSEQ multiplex PCR assay. A mixture of 60 forward primers for TCR Vbeta segments and 13 reverse primers for TCR Jbeta segments was used in the multiplex PCR. TCRdb re-hosts the immuneACCESS table, in-frame sequences only. Its copies lack some clones; in the studies checked, an unresolved V gene accounts for under half of them, and the cause for the rest is not known. A total of under 200,000 clones appear in this sample, 80% of them only once. About 2.5% of the sample goes to the ten largest clones. The sequencing sample was made of PBMCs. Receptors were obtained from a male donor in good health and CMV-seronegative.

This clone was seen only a few times. The V and J genes are TRBV10-3 and TRBJ2-7; TRBD1 matches at 8 bases. The CDR3 is 14 amino acids. V dropped 4 bases and J dropped 4; count of bases not matched to a gene: 6. Per germline, CDR1 ENHRY and CDR2 SYGVKD. CDR3 loop: CAISGGQGGYEQYF. CDR3 bases: TGTGCCATCAGTGGTGGACAGGGTGGGTACGAGCAGTACTTC.

This clone was detected only once. The chain has TRBV5-1 and TRBJ1-2; D is unresolved. The germline CDR1 and CDR2 sequences are SGHRS and YFSETQ. V lost 6 bases, J lost 3 bases, and 9 bases lay in between. The CDR3 is 12 amino acids. The CDR3, as DNA: TGCGCCAGCAACCGGACTCACTATGGCTACACCTTC. This encodes CASNRTHYGYTF.

The V and J genes are TRBV7-8 and TRBJ1-4; D unclear. This CDR3 spans 16 amino acids. From germline, CDR1 is SGHVS and CDR2 FQNEAQ. V lost 2 bases and J 8 bases, leaving 18 bases between the germline ends. CDR3 protein: CASSLRPALHQEKLFF. The CDR3 coding sequence is TGTGCCAGCAGCTTAAGGCCAGCGCTCCATCAGGAAAAACTGTTTTTT.

V and J are TRBV29-1 and TRBJ2-7, with D perhaps matching TRBD1 (6 bases). Looked up from germline, CDR1 is SQVTM and CDR2 is ANQGSEA. This CDR3 contains 12 residues. Trimming pared 5 bases from V and 1 base from J, leaving 9 bases between. CDR3 bases: TGCAGCGTTAGGACAGTTTCCTACGAGCAGTACTTC. As protein: CSVRTVSYEQYF.

This clone has more than one count but fewer than ten. V and J are TRBV5-6 and TRBJ2-7; D call uncertain. The CDR3 runs to 12 residues. V lost 5 bases and J 7 bases, leaving 13 bases between the germline ends. Germline CDR1 SGHDT, CDR2 YYEEEE. Written as DNA, the CDR3 is TGTGCCAGCAGTCTAGGCGTAGGAGAGCAGTACTTC. It codes for CASSLGVGEQYF.

This clone was counted once. The CDR3 reads CASSSPSGDYEQYF. DNA for the CDR3: TGTGCCAGCAGCTCCCCCTCGGGGGACTACGAGCAGTACTTC. The chain carries TRBV7-9 and TRBJ2-7, with D possibly matching TRBD2 (6 bases). The CDR3 has 14 amino acids. Germline loops: CDR1 SEHNR, CDR2 FQNEAQ (reference sequence). Trimming removed 4 bases from V and 3 bases from J, with 13 bases in between.

The J gene is TRBJ2-7, the V gene TRBV5-1; maybe TRBD1 (5 bases). The V and J ends lost 5 bases and 4 bases respectively, with 16 bases between them. CDR3 length: 14 amino acids. Germline CDR1 is SGHRS and CDR2 is YFSETQ. The CDR3 nucleotides are TGCGCCAGCAGACTACCGACAGAGACGTACGAGCAGTACTTC. Its translation is CASRLPTETYEQYF.

The V call is TRBV29-1, the J call TRBJ2-3; 9 bases fit TRBD1. Losses at the gene ends were 6 bases for V and 1 base for J; bases not matched to a gene: 2. The germline V gene has CDR1 SQVTM and CDR2 ANQGSEA. The CDR3 has 13 amino acids. The CDR3: CSVRQGGTDTQYF. The CDR3 nucleotides read TGCAGCGTCAGACAGGGGGGCACAGATACGCAGTATTTT.

The rearrangement uses TRBV11-2 and TRBJ1-2; TRBD1 agrees at 9 bases. CDR1 and CDR2 (germline): SGHAT, FQNNGV. V was clipped by 5 bases and J by 7 bases; unmatched bases: 14. The CDR3 covers 16 residues. This CDR3 reads CASSISGTGRFFGYTF. CDR3 nucleotide sequence: TGTGCCAGCAGCATATCCGGGACAGGGAGGTTCTTTGGCTACACCTTC.

J is TRBJ2-7 and V is TRBV27; a possible D gene is TRBD2 (5 bases). The CDR3 runs 14 residues. Germline CDR1 and CDR2: MNHEY and SMNVEV (reference sequence). V gave up 0 bases and J gave up 4 bases, with 10 bases separating them. As DNA, the CDR3 is TGTGCCAGCAGTTTATCAGGGAGACGGTACGAGCAGTACTTC. It codes for CASSLSGRRYEQYF.

This clone appeared a few times. The chain is built from TRBV7-9 and TRBJ1-2; TRBD1 matches 7 bases. Germline V gene data show CDR1 as SEHNR and CDR2 as FQNEAQ (reference sequence). This CDR3 contains 15 residues. Trimming took 0 bases from V and 7 from J; bases not matched to a gene: 8. The CDR3 is CASSLARTGDRGYTF. The CDR3 bases are TGTGCCAGCAGCTTAGCACGGACAGGAGATCGTGGCTACACCTTC.

V gene TRBV6-6 combines with J gene TRBJ2-5; 8 positions agree with TRBD1. V shed 4 bases, J shed 2 bases, and the junction held 3 bases outside the gene matches. CDR1 is MNHNY, CDR2 SVGAGI, per germline (reference sequence). The CDR3 runs to 14 residues. CDR3 protein: CASSFGQGQETQYF. CDR3 in DNA: TGTGCCAGCAGTTTCGGACAGGGACAAGAGACCCAGTACTTC.

This chain connects TRBV5-5 to TRBJ2-5; a weak D match, TRBD2 (6 bases). Trimming shortened V by 3 bases and J by 5 bases, and 20 bases separated the two germline ends. Germline assignment: CDR1 SGHKS and CDR2 YYEKEE (reference sequence). The CDR3 loop spans 16 amino acids. The CDR3 region has the DNA TGTGCCAGCAGCTCCAACTGGAGGGGAGTGGAGGAGACCCAGTACTTC. Residues: CASSSNWRGVEETQYF.

The V call is TRBV5-1, the J call TRBJ1-3; weak D call: TRBD1 (5 bases). Trimming removed 0 bases from V and 2 bases from J, with 9 bases in between. The CDR3 is 15 amino acids. Germline assignment: CDR1 SGHRS and CDR2 YFSETQ. CDR3 amino acids: CASSLDAGTGNTIYF. The DNA of the CDR3 is TGCGCCAGCAGCTTGGACGCAGGGACTGGAAACACCATATATTTT.

The V and J genes are TRBV4-3 and TRBJ2-3; 10 nucleotides agree with TRBD1. Losses at the gene ends were 3 bases for V and 3 bases for J; bases not matched to a gene: 3. This CDR3 contains 15 residues. Germline V lookup: CDR1 LGHNA, CDR2 YSLEER. CDR3 loop: CASSQGQGKTDTQYF. The CDR3 region has the DNA TGCGCCAGCAGCCAGGGACAGGGGAAGACAGATACGCAGTATTTT.

The rearrangement links TRBV9 to TRBJ1-2, with 8 nucleotides matching TRBD1. Trimming at V came to 3 bases and at J to 2 bases, leaving 3 bases not matched to a gene. CDR1 is SGDLS and CDR2 is YYNGEE in the germline V gene. This CDR3 contains 14 residues. CDR3 in amino acids: CASSADRGNYGYTF. CDR3 sequence (DNA): TGTGCCAGCAGCGCAGACAGGGGAAACTATGGCTACACCTTC.

The chain joins TRBV13 to TRBJ2-7; no firm D call. Deletions cut 0 bases from V and 0 bases from J, with 9 bases between. Germline CDR1 PRHDT, CDR2 FYEKMQ (reference sequence). This CDR3 has 15 residues. CDR3 sequence: CASSLGRANSYEQYF. The CDR3 DNA reads as TGTGCCAGCAGCTTAGGGCGCGCAAACTCCTACGAGCAGTACTTC.

The V gene is TRBV5-4, the J gene TRBJ2-7; the match to TRBD2 covers 9 bases. This CDR3 region has 16 residues. Losses at the gene ends were 0 bases for V and 4 bases for J; bases not matched to a gene: 8. Germline CDR1 SGHNT, CDR2 YYREEE (reference sequence). CDR3 in amino acids: CASSLVARGGQYEQYF. The CDR3 region has the DNA TGTGCCAGCAGCTTGGTGGCGCGGGGGGGCCAGTACGAGCAGTACTTC. Full variable domain (rest looked up from reference TRBV5-4 and TRBJ2-7): ETGVTQSPTHLIKTRGQQVTLRCSSQSGHNTVSWYQQALGQGPQFIFQYYREEENGRGNFPPRFSGLQFPNYSSELNVNALELDDSALYLCASSLVARGGQYEQYFGPGTRLTVT.

The sample holds one count of this clone. The V call is TRBV6-1, the J call TRBJ1-5, with D unclear. The V and J ends lost 4 bases and 3 bases respectively, with 16 bases between them. CDR1 MNHNS and CDR2 SASEGT come from the germline V gene. The CDR3 loop spans 16 amino acids. The CDR3: CASSGHHSTLNQPQHF. Written as DNA, the CDR3 is TGTGCCAGCAGTGGTCATCATTCTACTCTCAATCAGCCCCAGCATTTT.

The rearrangement joins TRBV5-4 to TRBJ2-1; 12 bases agree with TRBD1. The CDR3 is made up of 16 amino acids. The germline CDR1 and CDR2 sequences are SGHNT and YYREEE (reference sequence). The trim removed 2 bases at V and 8 bases at J, leaving 8 bases unmatched. This CDR3 reads CASSLGTGGDPDEQFF. The DNA of the CDR3 is TGTGCCAGCAGCTTAGGGACAGGGGGCGACCCGGATGAGCAGTTCTTC.

Of note for this clone: Compared with germline, one end of the junction differs, possibly owing to a read error. The chain recombines TRBV7-9 with TRBJ2-2; the match to TRBD2 covers 7 bases. Germline-derived CDR1 and CDR2 are SEHNR and FQNEAQ (reference sequence). The CDR3 has 15 amino acids. The CDR3 loop reads CASSLLAVNAGELFF. CDR3 in DNA: TGTGCCAGCAGCTTACTAGCGGTGAACGCCGGGGAGCTGTTTTTT.